This T cell receptor beta chain derives from a study of T cells in Graves' hyperthyroidism and ophthalmopathy. There were TCR beta CDR3 regions amplified from RNA transcripts. First-round RT-PCR of the TCR CDR3 relied on the HTBI primer set. MiXCR, run by TCRdb on the multiplex PCR reads, gives a single entry per CDR3 protein. The sample holds about 160,000 distinct CDR3 sequences, 9.4% seen once. This clonotype was observed at least ten times. The CDR3 length is 15 residues. The V gene lost 0 bases and the J gene lost 4 bases, with 12 bases spanning the gap. Germline values: CDR1 MNHNY, CDR2 SVGAGI (reference sequence). Patients aged 18 to 65 had newly diagnosed hyperthyroidism of under 2 months' duration.

This TCR derives from a woman younger than 30 with Graves' hyperthyroidism that later progressed to Graves' ophthalmopathy. Sequenced sample: blood. V is TRBV6-6 and J is TRBJ1-1, with no clear D. CDR3 amino acids: CASSYSAVRGTEAFF. The CDR3 nucleotides are TGTGCCAGCAGTTACTCTGCGGTCCGCGGCACTGAAGCTTTCTTT.